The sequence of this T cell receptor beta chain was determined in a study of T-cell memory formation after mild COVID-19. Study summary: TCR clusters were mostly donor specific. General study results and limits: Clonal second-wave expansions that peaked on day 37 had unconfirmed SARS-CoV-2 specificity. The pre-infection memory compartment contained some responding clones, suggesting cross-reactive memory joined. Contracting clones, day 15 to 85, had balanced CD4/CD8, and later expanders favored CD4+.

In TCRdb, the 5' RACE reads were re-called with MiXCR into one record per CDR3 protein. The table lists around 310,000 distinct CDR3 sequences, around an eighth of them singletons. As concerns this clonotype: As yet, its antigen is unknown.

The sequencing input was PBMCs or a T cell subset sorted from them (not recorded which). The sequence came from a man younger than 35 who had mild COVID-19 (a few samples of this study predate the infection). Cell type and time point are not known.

As DNA, the CDR3 is TGTGCCAGCAGCTCAATTGGTCCTCTTGATGAAAAACTGTTTTTT. As protein: CASSSIGPLDEKLFF. The chain combines TRBV7-2 with TRBJ1-4; no reliable D call. V was shortened by 4 bases and J by 6 bases, with 15 bases between the two germline ends. The V gene's germline CDR1 is SGHTA and CDR2 FQGNSA. The CDR3 has 15 amino acids.